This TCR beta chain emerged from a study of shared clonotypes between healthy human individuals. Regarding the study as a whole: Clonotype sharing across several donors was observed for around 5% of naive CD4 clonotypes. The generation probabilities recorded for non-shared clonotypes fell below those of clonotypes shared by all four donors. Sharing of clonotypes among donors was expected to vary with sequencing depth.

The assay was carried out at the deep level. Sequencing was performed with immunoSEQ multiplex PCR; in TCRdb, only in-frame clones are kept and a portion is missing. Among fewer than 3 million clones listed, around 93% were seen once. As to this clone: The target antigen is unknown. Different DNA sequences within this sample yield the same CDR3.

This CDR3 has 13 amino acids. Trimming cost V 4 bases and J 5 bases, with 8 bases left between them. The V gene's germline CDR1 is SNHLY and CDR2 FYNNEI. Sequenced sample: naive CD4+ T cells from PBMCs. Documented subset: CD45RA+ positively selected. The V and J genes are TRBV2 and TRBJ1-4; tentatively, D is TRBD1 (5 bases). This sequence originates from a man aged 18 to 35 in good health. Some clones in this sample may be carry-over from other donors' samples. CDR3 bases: TGTGCCAGCAGTGGAGGGGAAAATGAAAAACTGTTTTTT. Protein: CASSGGENEKLFF.